Reported below is one T cell receptor (beta chain). One junction end does not reproduce the germline sequence, and a read error may be involved. This entry belongs to a study of blood T cell repertoires in COVID-19. Study overall: Material from acute and convalescent COVID-19 was sourced from the United States, Italy and Spain. In each case, the material was cDNA or gDNA derived from T cells, B-cell-depleted T cells, or PBMCs.

Per the original data handling: Amplified reference gene primers provided the basis for estimating nucleated cell counts. Measured with immunoSEQ multiplex PCR; TCRdb has only the in-frame clones, and not every one. V and J calls and clone size are as listed in that table; D and trimming were resolved from the DNA. The table shows roughly 78,000 clones, with 75% to 90% occurring only once. Germline V gene data show CDR1 as MDHEN and CDR2 as SYDVKM. There are 17 residues in the CDR3. The specimen sequenced was peripheral blood. The sequence was collected from a woman over 75 with acute or convalescent COVID-19. The V and J genes are TRBV28 and TRBJ1-1; tentatively, D is TRBD1 (5 bases). CDR3 nucleotides: TGTGCCAGCATTCCTTGGGCTGCCTTAGGACACAATGCCGAGTGGGGCTTT. Protein sequence: CASIPWAALGHNAEWGF. Complete variable domain (other parts from reference TRBV28 and TRBJ1-1): DVKVTQSSRYLVKRTGEKVFLECVQDMDHENMFWYRQDPGLGLRLIYFSYDVKMKEKGDIPEGYSVSREKKERFSLILESASTNQTSMYLCASIPWAALGHNAEWGFGQGTRLTVV.